This is a list of T cell receptor beta chains from one sample in a study of cytotoxic CD8 clonotypes in ibrutinib-treated CLL. Profiled with immunoSEQ multiplex PCR; TCRdb holds only in-frame clones, not every one. This table holds roughly 130,000 clones, approximately 89% found once. Sample: PBMCs, taken after 12 months of ibrutinib treatment. Receptors originate from a human donor with chronic lymphocytic leukemia. The CDR3 runs from the conserved cysteine through the conserved F or W. The D gene is left open where the match is weak. A row's size may be missing; if present it is once, few, many or a size class.

V,J,D,size,DNA,CDR3
TRBV28,TRBJ2-7,-,-,TGTGCCAGCGGGTTTTCCTACGAGCAGTACTTC,CASGFSYEQYF
TRBV2,TRBJ2-1,-,-,TGTGCCAGCAGTCTTTTAGCGGCCTACAATGAGCAGTTCTTC,CASSLLAAYNEQFF
TRBV25-1,TRBJ2-7,-,-,TGTGCCAGCAGTGTTCCCGGGTCAGCAGCGGGGCAGTACTTC,CASSVPGSAAGQYF
TRBV5-4,TRBJ2-7,TRBD2,-,TGTGCCAGCAGCTCAAGGCGGGATGGTGGACTAGCAGGTGAGCAGTACTTC,CASSSRRDGGLAGEQYF
TRBV7-3,TRBJ2-7,TRBD1,once,TGTGCCAGCAGCGACTCGGAACAGGGGTCTTACGAGCAGTACTTC,CASSDSEQGSYEQYF
TRBV27,TRBJ2-1,-,-,TGTGCCAGCAGTTTAATAGGGACACTCGGCAATGAGCAGTTCTTC,CASSLIGTLGNEQFF
TRBV20-1,TRBJ2-1,-,-,TGCAGTGCGCAAGGGAATGAGCAGTTCTTC,CSAQGNEQFF
TRBV7-3,TRBJ2-5,-,-,TGTGCCAGCAGCTTAAGCGGGCAGGGCGAGACCCAGTACTTC,CASSLSGQGETQYF
TRBV29-1,TRBJ2-2,-,-,TGCAGCGTGGCGAGAAGACAGAACACCGGGGAGCTGTTTTTT,CSVARRQNTGELFF
TRBV29-1,TRBJ1-3,-,-,TGCAGCGTTGAGTACGTCGGGACCGGAAACACCATATATTTT,CSVEYVGTGNTIYF
TRBV20-1,TRBJ1-4,TRBD1,-,TGCAGTGCTAGAGGGGACAGAGTCCTGTTTTTT,CSARGDRVLFF
TRBV7-6,TRBJ2-2,-,-,TGTGCCAGCAGCCCGACACTTATCACCGGGGAGCTGTTTTTT,CASSPTLITGELFF
TRBV11-3,TRBJ2-1,TRBD2,-,TGTGCCAGCAGCTTAGACTCCAGACTAGCCCTAAATGAGCAGTTCTTC,CASSLDSRLALNEQFF